This T cell receptor (beta chain) is drawn from a study of blood T cell repertoires in COVID-19. Turning to the study itself: T cells, B-cell-depleted T cells, or PBMCs supplied cDNA or gDNA.

CDR3 size: 16 residues. Trimming stripped 5 bases from V and 0 bases from J, with 13 bases between. The germline V gene encodes CDR1 LNHDA and CDR2 SQIVND (reference sequence). In the original processing: Reference gene primer amplification gave nucleated cell count estimates. Sequencing used immunoSEQ multiplex PCR; TCRdb keeps in-frame clones, though not all of them. V, J and clone size reflect that table, while D and trimming were determined from the DNA. The sample includes 250,000 or so clones, under 90% of them seen just once. The J gene is TRBJ1-4, the V gene TRBV19; D is undetermined. Specimen: peripheral blood. The clonotype comes from a man in his 60s with acute or convalescent COVID-19. Here the CDR3 DNA reads TGTGCCAGTAGTTTCCAGAGGTCCTCAACTAATGAAAAACTGTTTTTT. Residues: CASSFQRSSTNEKLFF.